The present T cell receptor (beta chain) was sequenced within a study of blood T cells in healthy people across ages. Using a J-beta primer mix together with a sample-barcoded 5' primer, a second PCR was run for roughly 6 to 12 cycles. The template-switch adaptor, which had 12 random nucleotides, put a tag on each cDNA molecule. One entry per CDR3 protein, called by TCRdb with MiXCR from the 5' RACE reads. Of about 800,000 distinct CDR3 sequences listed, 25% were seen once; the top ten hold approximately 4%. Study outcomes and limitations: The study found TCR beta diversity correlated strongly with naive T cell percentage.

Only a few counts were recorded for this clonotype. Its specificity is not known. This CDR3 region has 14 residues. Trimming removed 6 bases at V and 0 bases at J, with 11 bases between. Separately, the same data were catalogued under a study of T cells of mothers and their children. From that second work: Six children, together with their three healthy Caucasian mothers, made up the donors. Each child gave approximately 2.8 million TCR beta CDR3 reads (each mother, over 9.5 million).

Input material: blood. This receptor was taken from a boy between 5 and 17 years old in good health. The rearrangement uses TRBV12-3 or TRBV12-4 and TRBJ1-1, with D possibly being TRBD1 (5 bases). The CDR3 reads CASSRDYMNTEAFF. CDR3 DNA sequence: TGTGCCAGCAGCCGGGACTACATGAACACTGAAGCTTTCTTT.